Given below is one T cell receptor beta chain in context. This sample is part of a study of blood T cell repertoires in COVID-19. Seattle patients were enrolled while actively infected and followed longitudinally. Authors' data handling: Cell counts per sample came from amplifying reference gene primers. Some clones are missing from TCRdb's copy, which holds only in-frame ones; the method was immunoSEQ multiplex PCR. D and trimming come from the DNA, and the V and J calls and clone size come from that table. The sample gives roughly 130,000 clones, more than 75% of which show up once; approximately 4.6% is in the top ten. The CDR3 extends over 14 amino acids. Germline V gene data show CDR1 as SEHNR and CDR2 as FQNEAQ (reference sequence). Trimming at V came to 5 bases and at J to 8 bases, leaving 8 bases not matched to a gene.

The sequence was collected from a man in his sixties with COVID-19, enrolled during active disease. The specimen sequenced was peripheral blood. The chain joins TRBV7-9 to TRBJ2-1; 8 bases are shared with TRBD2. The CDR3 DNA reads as TGTGCCAGCAGCCCCCGGGGGGGAGGACATGAGCAGTTCTTC. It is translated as CASSPRGGGHEQFF.